This T cell receptor beta chain was recovered during a study of T cells in Graves' hyperthyroidism and ophthalmopathy. This clonotype was picked up many times. Germline-derived CDR1 and CDR2 are DFQATT and SNEGSKA (reference sequence). Deletions cut 3 bases from V and 7 bases from J, with 16 bases between. The CDR3 runs 14 residues. Authors of the study amplified TCR beta CDR3 regions from RNA transcripts. When the TCR CDR3 underwent first-round RT-PCR, the HTBI primer set was used. TCRdb ran MiXCR on the multiplex PCR reads and lists one entry per CDR3 protein. Of approximately 370,000 distinct CDR3 sequences listed, roughly 15% are singletons.

The specimen was blood. V usage is TRBV20-1 and J usage is TRBJ1-5, with D possibly matching TRBD1 (6 bases). The receptor was isolated from a woman in her 30s with Graves' hyperthyroidism that later progressed to Graves' ophthalmopathy. CDR3 sequence reads: CSARVPRGSQPQHF. CDR3 nucleotide sequence: TGCAGTGCTAGGGTTCCCAGGGGTAGCCAGCCCCAGCATTTT.